This entry lists 8 T cell receptor beta chains sequenced from one sample in a study of shared clonotypes between healthy human individuals. Clones were sequenced by immunoSEQ multiplex PCR, and TCRdb holds only the in-frame ones, with some missing. The sample shows some 1,900,000 clones, over 85% of them seen only once. CD8 cells classed as naive were CD45RO-negative and positively selected for CCR7, excluding terminally differentiated effector memory CD45RA+ cells. The specimen was naive CD8+ T cells sorted from blood. Receptor source: a man aged 18 to 29 in good health.

With regard to this clone: The identical CDR3 is also encoded by other nucleotide sequences in the sample. V usage is TRBV7-9 and J usage is TRBJ1-1, with D unresolved. The CDR3 extends over 14 amino acids. The germline V gene has CDR1 SEHNR and CDR2 FQNEAQ (reference sequence). The V gene lost 3 bases and the J gene lost 1 base, with 9 bases spanning the gap. The CDR3, as DNA: TGTGCCAGCAGCTTTTCGGAAGGGAACACTGAAGCTTTCTTT. Protein product: CASSFSEGNTEAFF. Looking up the rest from reference TRBV7-9 and TRBJ1-1 gives the full variable domain: DTGVSQNPRHKITKRGQNVTFRCDPISEHNRLYWYRQTLGQGPEFLTYFQNEAQLEKSRLLSDRFSAERPKGSFSTLEIQRTEQGDSAMYLCASSFSEGNTEAFFGQGTRLTVV.

This chain uses TRBV27 with TRBJ2-2, with TRBD1 identical over 7 bases. V gave up 8 bases and J gave up 5 bases; unmatched junction bases: 11. The CDR3 totals 15 residues. Germline V lookup: CDR1 MNHEY, CDR2 SMNVEV (reference sequence). The CDR3 reads CASGAGGVLTGELFF. CDR3 DNA sequence: TGTGCCAGCGGTGCAGGGGGTGTCCTTACCGGGGAGCTGTTTTTT.

The V and J genes are TRBV13 and TRBJ2-7; D is unresolved. Germline V gene data show CDR1 as PRHDT and CDR2 as FYEKMQ (reference sequence). The V and J ends lost 4 bases and 6 bases respectively, with 16 bases between them. This CDR3 region has 14 residues. CDR3 loop: CASSSDGPWGEQYF. CDR3 nucleotide sequence: TGTGCCAGCAGCTCGGACGGCCCCTGGGGCGAGCAGTACTTC.

The V and J genes are TRBV4-1 and TRBJ1-6; possibly TRBD1 for D (6 bases). From germline, CDR1 is MGHRA and CDR2 YSYEKL. The CDR3 sequence is 14 residues long. V gave up 1 base and J gave up 10 bases, with 11 bases separating them. The DNA for the CDR3 is TGCGCCAGCAGCCAAGTGCAGGGGACCTCACCCCTCCACTTT. Amino acids: CASSQVQGTSPLHF.

The J gene is TRBJ2-2, the V gene TRBV6-1; the D is unclear. This CDR3 is built from 14 residues. V gave up 6 bases and J gave up 4 bases, with 12 bases separating them. Germline CDR1 is MNHNS and CDR2 is SASEGT. CDR3 protein: CASRWDGTTGELFF. The CDR3 bases are TGTGCCAGCAGGTGGGATGGAACCACCGGGGAGCTGTTTTTT.

As to this clone: Other nucleotide sequences in the sample specify the same CDR3. V is TRBV27 and J is TRBJ2-7; D assignment may be TRBD1 or TRBD2 (5 bases each). This CDR3 is 14 amino acids long. V gave up 2 bases and J gave up 2 bases, with 10 bases separating them. The V gene's germline CDR1 is MNHEY and CDR2 SMNVEV (reference sequence). The CDR3 region is CASSLGGSAYEQYF. The CDR3 region has the DNA TGTGCCAGCAGTTTAGGGGGATCCGCCTACGAGCAGTACTTC.

This sequence joins TRBV18 and TRBJ2-7; D not certain. V lost 0 bases and J 7 bases, leaving 22 bases between the germline ends. Germline V gene sequence: CDR1 KGHSH, CDR2 LQKENI. This CDR3 spans 17 amino acids. The DNA of the CDR3 is TGTGCCAGCTCACCACCTACTTCGGCCCACCCGCTCGAAGAGCAGTACTTC. The encoded protein is CASSPPTSAHPLEEQYF. The full variable domain, its missing parts supplied by reference TRBV18 and TRBJ2-7, is NAGVMQNPRHLVRRRGQEARLRCSPMKGHSHVYWYRQLPEEGLKFMVYLQKENIIDESGMPKERFSAEFPKEGPSILRIQQVVRGDSAAYFCASSPPTSAHPLEEQYFGPGTRLTVT.

The chain combines TRBV5-1 with TRBJ2-2; no reliable D call. Trimming left V 0 bases short and J 3 bases short, with 6 bases between. Germline loops: CDR1 SGHRS, CDR2 YFSETQ. This CDR3 region has 14 residues. The CDR3 loop is CASSLDPYTGELFF. CDR3 sequence (DNA): TGCGCCAGCAGCTTGGATCCGTACACCGGGGAGCTGTTTTTT.